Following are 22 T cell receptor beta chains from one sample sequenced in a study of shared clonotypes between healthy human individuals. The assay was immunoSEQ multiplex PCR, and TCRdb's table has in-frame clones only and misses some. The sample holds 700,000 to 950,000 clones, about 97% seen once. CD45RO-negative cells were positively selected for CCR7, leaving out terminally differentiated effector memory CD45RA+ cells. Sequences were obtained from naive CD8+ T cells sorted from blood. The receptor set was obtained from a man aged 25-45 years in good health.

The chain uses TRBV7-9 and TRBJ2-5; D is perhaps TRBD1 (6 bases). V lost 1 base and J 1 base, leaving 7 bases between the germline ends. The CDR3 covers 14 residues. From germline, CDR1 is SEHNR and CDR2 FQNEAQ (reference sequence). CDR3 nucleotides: TGTGCCAGCAGCTTAGTGGACAGCCAAGAGACCCAGTACTTC. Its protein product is CASSLVDSQETQYF.

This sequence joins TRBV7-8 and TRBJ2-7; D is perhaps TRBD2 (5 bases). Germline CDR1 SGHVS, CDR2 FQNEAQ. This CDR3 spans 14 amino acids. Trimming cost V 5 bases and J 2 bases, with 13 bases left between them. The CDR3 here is CASSQTRGPYEQYF. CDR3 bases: TGTGCCAGCAGCCAGACCAGAGGGCCCTACGAGCAGTACTTC.

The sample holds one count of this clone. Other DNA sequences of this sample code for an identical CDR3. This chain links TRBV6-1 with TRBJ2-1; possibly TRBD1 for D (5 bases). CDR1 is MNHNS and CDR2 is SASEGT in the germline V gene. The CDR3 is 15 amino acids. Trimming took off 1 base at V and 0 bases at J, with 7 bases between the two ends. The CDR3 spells CASSEDRSSYNEQFF. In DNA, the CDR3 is TGTGCCAGCAGTGAAGACAGGTCCTCCTACAATGAGCAGTTCTTC.

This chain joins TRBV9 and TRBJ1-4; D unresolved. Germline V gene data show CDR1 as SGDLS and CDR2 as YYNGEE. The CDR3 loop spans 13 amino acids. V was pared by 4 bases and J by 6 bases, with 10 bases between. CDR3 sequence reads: CASSPGPDEKLFF. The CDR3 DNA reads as TGTGCCAGCAGCCCTGGGCCTGATGAAAAACTGTTTTTT.

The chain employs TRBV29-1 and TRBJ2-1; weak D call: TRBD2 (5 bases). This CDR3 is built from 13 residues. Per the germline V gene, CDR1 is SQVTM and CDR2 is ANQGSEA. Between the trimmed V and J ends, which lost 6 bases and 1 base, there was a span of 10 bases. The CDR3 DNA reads TGCAGCGTGGCCGGGAATTCCTACAATGAGCAGTTCTTC. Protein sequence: CSVAGNSYNEQFF.

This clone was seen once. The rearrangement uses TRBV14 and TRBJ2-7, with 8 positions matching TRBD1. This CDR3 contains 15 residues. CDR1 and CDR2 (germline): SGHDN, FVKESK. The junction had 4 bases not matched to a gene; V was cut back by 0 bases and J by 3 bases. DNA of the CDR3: TGTGCCAGCAGCCAAGAAGCAGGGGGCAGCTACGAGCAGTACTTC. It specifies CASSQEAGGSYEQYF. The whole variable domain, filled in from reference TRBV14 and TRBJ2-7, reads EAGVTQFPSHSVIEKGQTVTLRCDPISGHDNLYWYRRVMGKEIKFLLHFVKESKQDESGMPNNRFLAERTGGTYSTLKVQPAELEDSGVYFCASSQEAGGSYEQYFGPGTRLTVT.

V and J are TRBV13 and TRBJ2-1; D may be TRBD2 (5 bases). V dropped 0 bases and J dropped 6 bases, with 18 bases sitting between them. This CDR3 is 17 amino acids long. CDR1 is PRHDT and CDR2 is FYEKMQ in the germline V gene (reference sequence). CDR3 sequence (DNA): TGTGCCAGCAGCTTAGGCCACATAACTAGTTTACGCAATGAGCAGTTCTTC. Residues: CASSLGHITSLRNEQFF.

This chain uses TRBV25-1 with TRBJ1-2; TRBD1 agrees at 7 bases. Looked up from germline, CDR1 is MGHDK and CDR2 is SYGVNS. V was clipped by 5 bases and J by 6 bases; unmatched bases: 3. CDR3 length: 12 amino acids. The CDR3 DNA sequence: TGTGCCAGCAGTTTCAGGGGGGATGGCTACACCTTC. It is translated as CASSFRGDGYTF.

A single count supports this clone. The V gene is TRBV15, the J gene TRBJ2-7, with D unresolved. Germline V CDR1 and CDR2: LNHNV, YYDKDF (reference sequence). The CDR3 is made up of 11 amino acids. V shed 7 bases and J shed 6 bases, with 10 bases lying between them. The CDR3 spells CATKETGEQYF. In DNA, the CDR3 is TGTGCCACCAAAGAGACGGGCGAGCAGTACTTC.

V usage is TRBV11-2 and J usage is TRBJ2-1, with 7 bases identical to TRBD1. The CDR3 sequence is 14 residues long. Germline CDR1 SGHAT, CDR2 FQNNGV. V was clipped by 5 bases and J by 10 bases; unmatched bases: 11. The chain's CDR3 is CASSPSRGLEEQFF. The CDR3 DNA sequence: TGTGCCAGCAGCCCATCGAGGGGGCTCGAGGAGCAGTTCTTC.

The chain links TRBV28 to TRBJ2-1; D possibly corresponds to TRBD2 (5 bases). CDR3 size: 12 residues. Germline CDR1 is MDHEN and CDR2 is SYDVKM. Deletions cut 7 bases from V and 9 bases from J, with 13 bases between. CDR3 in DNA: TGTGCCAGCAAGGACTCCTTATTTGAGCAGTTCTTC. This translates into CASKDSLFEQFF. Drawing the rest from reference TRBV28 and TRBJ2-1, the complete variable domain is DVKVTQSSRYLVKRTGEKVFLECVQDMDHENMFWYRQDPGLGLRLIYFSYDVKMKEKGDIPEGYSVSREKKERFSLILESASTNQTSMYLCASKDSLFEQFFGPGTRLTVL.

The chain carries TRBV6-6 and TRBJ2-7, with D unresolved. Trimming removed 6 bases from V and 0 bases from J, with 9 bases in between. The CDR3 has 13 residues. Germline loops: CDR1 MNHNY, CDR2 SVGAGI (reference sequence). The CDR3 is CASRGGLSYEQYF. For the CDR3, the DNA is TGTGCCAGCAGGGGCGGTCTCTCCTACGAGCAGTACTTC.

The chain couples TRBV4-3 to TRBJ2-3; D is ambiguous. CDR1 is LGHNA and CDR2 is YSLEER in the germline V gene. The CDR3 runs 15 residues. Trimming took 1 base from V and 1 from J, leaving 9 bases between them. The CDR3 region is CASSQAPRGTDTQYF. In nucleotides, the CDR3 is TGCGCCAGCAGCCAAGCACCTAGGGGCACAGATACGCAGTATTTT.

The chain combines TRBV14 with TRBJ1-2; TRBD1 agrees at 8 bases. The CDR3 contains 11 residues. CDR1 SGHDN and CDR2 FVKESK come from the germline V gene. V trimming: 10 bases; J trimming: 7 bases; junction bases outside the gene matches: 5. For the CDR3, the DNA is TGTGCCACCCGGACAGGGACTGGCTACACCTTC. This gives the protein CATRTGTGYTF. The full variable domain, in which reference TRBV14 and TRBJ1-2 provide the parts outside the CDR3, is EAGVTQFPSHSVIEKGQTVTLRCDPISGHDNLYWYRRVMGKEIKFLLHFVKESKQDESGMPNNRFLAERTGGTYSTLKVQPAELEDSGVYFCATRTGTGYTFGSGTRLTVV.

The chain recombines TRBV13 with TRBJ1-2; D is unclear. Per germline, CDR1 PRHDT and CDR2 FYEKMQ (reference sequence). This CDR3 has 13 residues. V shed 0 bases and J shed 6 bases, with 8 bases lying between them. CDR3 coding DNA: TGTGCCAGCAGCTTAGGGGGTCTCGATGGCTACACCTTC. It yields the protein CASSLGGLDGYTF.

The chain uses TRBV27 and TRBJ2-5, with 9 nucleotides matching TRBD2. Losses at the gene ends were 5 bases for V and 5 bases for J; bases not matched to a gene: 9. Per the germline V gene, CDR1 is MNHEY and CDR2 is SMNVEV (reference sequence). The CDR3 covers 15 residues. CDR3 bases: TGTGCCAGCAGTCTCGCGGGAGGGCCTAGCGAGACCCAGTACTTC. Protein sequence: CASSLAGGPSETQYF.

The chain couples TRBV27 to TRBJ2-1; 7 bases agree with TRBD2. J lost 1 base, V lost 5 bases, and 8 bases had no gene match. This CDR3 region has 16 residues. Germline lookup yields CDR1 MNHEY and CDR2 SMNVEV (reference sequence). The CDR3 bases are TGTGCCAGCAGTCCCTCCTGGGGGGGGTCCTACAATGAGCAGTTCTTC. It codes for CASSPSWGGSYNEQFF.

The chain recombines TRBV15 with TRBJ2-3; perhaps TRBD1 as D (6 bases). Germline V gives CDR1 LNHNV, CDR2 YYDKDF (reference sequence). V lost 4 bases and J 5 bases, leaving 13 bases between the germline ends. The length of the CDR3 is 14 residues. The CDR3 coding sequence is TGTGCCACCAGCAAGCTTCCAGGGGAAGATACGCAGTATTTT. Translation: CATSKLPGEDTQYF.

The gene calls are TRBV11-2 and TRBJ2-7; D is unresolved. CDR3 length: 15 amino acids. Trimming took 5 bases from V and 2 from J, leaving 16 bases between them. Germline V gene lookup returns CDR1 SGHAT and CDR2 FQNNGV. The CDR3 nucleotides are TGTGCCAGCAGCACCTTTCGCCTTAAGACCTACGAGCAGTACTTC. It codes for CASSTFRLKTYEQYF.

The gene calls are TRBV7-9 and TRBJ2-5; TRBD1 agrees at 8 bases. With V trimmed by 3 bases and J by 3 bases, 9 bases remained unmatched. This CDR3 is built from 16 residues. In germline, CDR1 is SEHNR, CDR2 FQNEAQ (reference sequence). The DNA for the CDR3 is TGTGCCAGCAGCTTTTCACCGCAGACAGGGGAAGAGACCCAGTACTTC. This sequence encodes CASSFSPQTGEETQYF.

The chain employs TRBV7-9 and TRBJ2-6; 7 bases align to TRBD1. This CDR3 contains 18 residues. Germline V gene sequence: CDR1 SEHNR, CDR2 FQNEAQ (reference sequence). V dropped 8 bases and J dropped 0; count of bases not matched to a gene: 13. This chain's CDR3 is CASGLPGQSNSGANVLTF. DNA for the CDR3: TGTGCCAGCGGATTACCGGGACAGTCGAACTCTGGGGCCAACGTCCTGACTTTC. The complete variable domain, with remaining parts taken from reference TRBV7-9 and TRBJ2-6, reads DTGVSQNPRHKITKRGQNVTFRCDPISEHNRLYWYRQTLGQGPEFLTYFQNEAQLEKSRLLSDRFSAERPKGSFSTLEIQRTEQGDSAMYLCASGLPGQSNSGANVLTFGAGSRLTVL.

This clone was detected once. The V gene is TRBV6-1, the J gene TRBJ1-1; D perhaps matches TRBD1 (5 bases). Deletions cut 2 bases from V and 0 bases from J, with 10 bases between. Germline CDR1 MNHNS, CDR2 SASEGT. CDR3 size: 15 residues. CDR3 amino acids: CASSERRGLNTEAFF. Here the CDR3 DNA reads TGTGCCAGCAGTGAAAGGAGGGGACTGAACACTGAAGCTTTCTTT.